This T cell receptor (beta chain) came from a study of blood T cell repertoires in COVID-19 (TCRdb year 2020). A note on the overall study: Samples from collaborators originated in the United States, Italy and Spain and spanned both the acute and convalescent phases of COVID-19. The prospective study material was composed of cDNA or gDNA derived from T cells, B-cell-depleted T cells, or PBMCs. Subjects who had been exposed to COVID-19, were actively infected with it, or had recovered from it provided the deeply sampled blood TCRbeta repertoires that made up the dataset. A freely available public database, intended as a resource for researchers studying the immune response to SARS-CoV-2, is where the repertoires were released. Samples were obtained from the ongoing ImmuneRACE study (first 160 participants) and from over 1,000 subjects provided by 6 global collaborators. Sample metadata almost always included a de-identified subject ID, COVID-19 status, age in years and sex. Where available, HLA class I and class II types were obtained from metadata supplied by the sample provider rather than from assay-based typing.

Collaborating institutions collected whole blood in K2EDTA tubes following their own protocols. Collaborator samples were shipped for TCRbeta analysis as frozen whole blood, isolated PBMCs, or DNA extracted from either sample type. CDR1 and CDR2 (MNHEY, SMNVEV) derive from the germline V gene (reference sequence). Measured from the cysteine to the phenylalanine, the CDR3 is 15 residues long. CDR3 DNA is the only sequence kept; it has 45 bases, read in frame from the first base. A distance of 8 bases separates the germline ends of V and J, which lose 2 bases and 0 bases respectively. In regard to this clone: Its recognized antigen is unknown. Within one base of it there is no much larger clone, and no base qualities were kept. Distinct nucleotide sequences in the sample also encode this CDR3.

Results the study describes overall, beyond this receptor: The quantity of clinical and demographic metadata differed by source and by participant and was supplied without curation.

TCRbeta CDR3 regions were amplified from genomic DNA using the immunoSEQ Assay, a bias-controlled multiplex PCR. The original methods were these. The number of nucleated cells in each sample was estimated by amplification of reference gene primers within the assay. To quantify the absolute abundance of each unique TCRbeta CDR3 rearrangement, sequence reads were collapsed and filtered. Productive Simpson clonality was computed per sample as the square root of Simpson's diversity index over productive rearrangements. TCRdb retrieved this table from immuneACCESS and kept in-frame rearrangements only. Not all clones are present; in checked studies, unresolved V genes account for under half, and no reason is known for the remainder. V and J calls plus clone size are reproduced from that table; the DNA served to infer D and trimming. The sample records 120,000 to 150,000 clones, 85% to 90% of which are singletons. In total, the top ten clones hold under 7% of the sample.

The clonotype originates from a human donor in a cohort sampled during active COVID-19. The sequence is built from TRBV27 and TRBJ2-1; no D gene can be assigned with confidence. The specimen was peripheral blood. The CDR3 has the sequence CASSLAPSSYNEQFF. The sequenced DNA: TGTGCCAGCAGTTTAGCGCCGAGCTCCTACAATGAGCAGTTCTTC.